This TCR beta chain was profiled in a study of T cells in localized non-small cell lung cancer. The CDR3 consists of 14 residues. V was pared by 4 bases and J by 7 bases, with 14 bases between. The germline V gene encodes CDR1 SGDLS and CDR2 YYNGEE. This clone was seen a handful of times. Generated by immunoSEQ multiplex PCR, the TCRdb table keeps only in-frame clones and is missing some. The sample lists thousands of clones; about 15% were seen once. The chain is built from TRBV9 and TRBJ1-4; TRBD1 is a possible D gene (6 bases). The TCR sequence derives from a male donor aged 60 or over with stage II squamous cell lung carcinoma. Sequenced material: normal lung tissue next to the tumor, taken before any cancer treatment. CDR3 residues: CASSTTGRREKLFF. Here the CDR3 DNA reads TGTGCCAGCAGCACCACAGGGCGGCGTGAAAAACTGTTTTTT.